These 8 T cell receptor beta chains share one sample of origin, sequenced in a study of CD8 T cells in Susac syndrome. cDNA came from roughly 0.5 to 1 ug RNA primed by random hexamers. TCRdb re-analysed the immunoSEQ multiplex PCR reads in MiXCR, keeping a single row per CDR3 protein. The sample lists about 200,000 distinct CDR3 sequences, 90% to 95% occurring once. Sequencing was carried out using CD4+ T cells from PBMCs. The origin of the receptors is a human donor with multiple sclerosis.

This chain connects TRBV19 to TRBJ2-7; D unresolved. This CDR3 comprises 13 residues. The V gene lost 5 bases and the J gene lost 1 base, with 9 bases spanning the gap. Per the germline V gene, CDR1 is LNHDA and CDR2 is SQIVND (reference sequence). The CDR3 here is CASSQKGSYEQYF. The DNA for the CDR3 is TGTGCCAGTAGTCAGAAAGGGTCCTACGAGCAGTACTTC. The full variable domain, with the rest looked up from reference TRBV19 and TRBJ2-7, is DGGITQSPKYLFRKEGQNVTLSCEQNLNHDAMYWYRQDPGQGLRLIYYSQIVNDFQKGDIAEGYSVSREKKESFPLTVTSAQKNPTAFYLCASSQKGSYEQYFGPGTRLTVT.

The chain combines TRBV20-1 with TRBJ2-1; 13 bases fit TRBD2. Germline assignment: CDR1 DFQATT and CDR2 SNEGSKA (reference sequence). The trim removed 6 bases at V and 0 bases at J, leaving 5 bases unmatched. This CDR3 comprises 16 residues. The CDR3 loop reads CSAEGLAGSSYNEQFF. CDR3 sequence (DNA): TGCAGTGCCGAGGGACTAGCGGGGAGCTCCTACAATGAGCAGTTCTTC.

This rearrangement joins TRBV9 to TRBJ2-3; D is possibly TRBD2 (5 bases). V was cut by 2 bases and J by 7 bases, with 5 bases left in between. The CDR3 totals 11 residues. The germline CDR1 and CDR2 sequences are SGDLS and YYNGEE. CDR3 bases: TGTGCCAGCAGCGTCGGGAATACGCAGTATTTT. As protein: CASSVGNTQYF. The whole variable domain, filled in from reference TRBV9 and TRBJ2-3, reads DSGVTQTPKHLITATGQRVTLRCSPRSGDLSVYWYQQSLDQGLQFLIQYYNGEERAKGNILERFSAQQFPDLHSELNLSSLELGDSALYFCASSVGNTQYFGPGTRLTVL.

This clonotype is a singleton in its sample. This sequence joins TRBV3-1 and TRBJ1-1; D remains unclear. There are 13 residues in the CDR3. V gave up 1 base and J gave up 4 bases, with 7 bases separating them. Germline CDR1 LGHDT, CDR2 YNNKEL (reference sequence). The DNA of the CDR3 is TGTGCCAGCAGCCAAGGGAGTAGCACTGAAGCTTTCTTT. Residues: CASSQGSSTEAFF.

Only one count was recorded for this clonotype. The V gene is TRBV27, the J gene TRBJ2-3; D perhaps matches TRBD1 (6 bases). Trimming removed 4 bases at V and 3 bases at J, with 11 bases between. Germline loops: CDR1 MNHEY, CDR2 SMNVEV (reference sequence). The CDR3 contains 14 residues. CDR3 sequence (DNA): TGTGCCAGCAGTTGGACAGAGTATACAGATACGCAGTATTTT. It yields the protein CASSWTEYTDTQYF.

This clonotype has a handful of counts. The CDR3 DNA sequence: TGTGCCAGCAGTTCAGACAGGGGTACTGAAGCTTTCTTT. It specifies CASSSDRGTEAFF. This chain connects TRBV12-3 or TRBV12-4 to TRBJ1-1; TRBD1 aligns across 8 bases. CDR3 size: 13 residues. Unmatched junction bases numbered 3, after V lost 4 bases and J lost 5 bases.

The chain has TRBV30 and TRBJ1-5; possibly TRBD1 for D (6 bases). This CDR3 region has 13 residues. Germline assignment: CDR1 GTSNPN and CDR2 SVGIG (reference sequence). V was trimmed by 2 bases and J by 5 bases, leaving 10 bases between them. This CDR3 is CAWSKEGDQPQHF. The CDR3 DNA reads as TGTGCCTGGAGTAAGGAGGGGGATCAGCCCCAGCATTTT.

The chain recombines TRBV24-1 with TRBJ2-1, with D possibly matching TRBD2 (6 bases). Per germline, CDR1 KGHDR and CDR2 SFDVKD. V lost 4 bases, J lost 6 bases, and 12 bases lay in between. The CDR3 consists of 14 residues. The CDR3: CATSERDFPNEQFF. The CDR3 DNA reads TGTGCCACCAGTGAGCGGGACTTCCCCAATGAGCAGTTCTTC.